The next 7 T cell receptor beta chains were all read from a single sample in a study of sequential checkpoint blockade in melanoma. The protocol was immunoSEQ multiplex PCR, while the TCRdb copy is restricted to in-frame clones and leaves out a portion. The sample records around 20,000 clones, around 75% being singletons. Treatment indicated: randomized to nivolumab then ipilimumab (arm A) or the reverse (arm B). Specimen: CD8+ T cells sorted from blood (inferred from file names), collected from a patient given nivolumab and ipilimumab in sequence. These receptor sequences come from a human donor with melanoma.

This chain joins TRBV5-6 and TRBJ1-1, with D tentatively TRBD1 (5 bases). CDR3 size: 13 residues. The V end lost 4 bases, the J end lost 4 bases, and 11 bases lay between the germline ends. Germline CDR1 and CDR2: SGHDT and YYEEEE. The DNA of the CDR3 is TGTGCCAGCAGCCCGGCGGGGGGCACTGAAGCTTTCTTT. Its translation: CASSPAGGTEAFF. The whole variable domain, remainder taken from reference TRBV5-6 and TRBJ1-1, is DAGVTQSPTHLIKTRGQQVTLRCSPKSGHDTVSWYQQALGQGPQFIFQYYEEEERQRGNFPDRFSGHQFPNYSSELNVNALLLGDSALYLCASSPAGGTEAFFGQGTRLTVV.

The V call is TRBV27, the J call TRBJ1-2, with 11 positions matching TRBD1. V trimming: 2 bases; J trimming: 5 bases; junction bases outside the gene matches: 7. CDR1 and CDR2 from the germline V gene are MNHEY and SMNVEV (reference sequence). This CDR3 is 16 amino acids long. CDR3 loop: CASSLMAGQGGYGYTF. CDR3 nucleotide sequence: TGTGCCAGCAGTTTAATGGCGGGACAGGGGGGTTATGGCTACACCTTC.

The V call is TRBV5-1, the J call TRBJ1-2; 9 nucleotides match TRBD1. The CDR3 sequence is 15 residues long. The ends lost 0 bases at V and 6 bases at J; junction bases unmatched: 6. Germline assignment: CDR1 SGHRS and CDR2 YFSETQ. The CDR3 DNA follows: TGCGCCAGCAGCTTGGGACAGGGGGTAGAAGATGGCTACACCTTC. Translated: CASSLGQGVEDGYTF.

The chain links TRBV19 to TRBJ1-2; D unresolved. V was cut by 3 bases and J by 4 bases, with 6 bases left in between. Germline V CDR1 and CDR2: LNHDA, SQIVND (reference sequence). The CDR3 is 12 amino acids. The CDR3 spells CASSIHTYGYTF. The CDR3, as DNA: TGTGCCAGTAGTATTCACACCTATGGCTACACCTTC.

This clone was seen a few times. The chain joins TRBV6-1 to TRBJ1-5; maybe TRBD1 (6 bases). Germline V gene sequence: CDR1 MNHNS, CDR2 SASEGT. This CDR3 region has 13 residues. V was cut by 6 bases and J by 8 bases, with 14 bases left in between. In nucleotides, the CDR3 is TGTGCCAGCAGGGACGGGGGGCCGGAGCCCCAGCATTTT. Translating gives CASRDGGPEPQHF.

This clone was observed a single time. The rearrangement uses TRBV14 and TRBJ2-7; TRBD1 might be the D (5 bases). Germline V CDR1 and CDR2: SGHDN, FVKESK. The V gene lost 0 bases and the J gene lost 4 bases, with 10 bases spanning the gap. CDR3 length: 14 residues. CDR3 in amino acids: CASSQEQGWYEQYF. As DNA, the CDR3 is TGTGCCAGCAGCCAAGAGCAGGGCTGGTACGAGCAGTACTTC.

The CDR3 protein is CASSLHQNQPQHF. CDR3 DNA sequence: TGTGCCAGCAGTTTACACCAGAATCAGCCCCAGCATTTT. The V call is TRBV28, the J call TRBJ1-5; D is uncertain. The CDR3 covers 13 residues. Trimming shortened V by 2 bases and J by 4 bases, and 6 bases separated the two germline ends. Germline V lookup: CDR1 MDHEN, CDR2 SYDVKM.